The entry below gives a single T cell receptor (beta chain) sequence along with its context. Its cognate antigen is unknown. TCRdb called the PCR reads again in MiXCR, with one record for every CDR3 protein. The sample yields about 510,000 distinct CDR3 sequences, 20% to 25% seen once. This specimen comes from a study of molecular identifiers for immune sequencing clone quantification. Study findings and constraints: Beyond 20 RNA copies, clones held over 98% of effector molecules, compared with under 1% in naive cells.

Germline V CDR1 and CDR2: SGHTS, YDEGEE. V gave up 0 bases and J gave up 7 bases, with 5 bases separating them. The CDR3 runs to 12 residues. Sorting was used to obtain naive CD8 T cells (CD8+CD4-CCR7+CD45RA+). Sequencing was carried out using naive CD8+ T cells from blood, with Jurkat cell RNA spiked in. Documented subset: FACS-sorted CD8+CD4-CCR7+CD45RA+ naive T cells. The chain links TRBV5-8 to TRBJ2-4; no reliable D call. The clonotype comes from a human donor in good health. Some libraries in this study had Jurkat cell RNA spiked in. The CDR3 sequence is CASSLEYNIQYF. CDR3 DNA sequence: TGTGCCAGCAGCTTGGAATATAACATTCAGTACTTC. The full variable domain, in which reference TRBV5-8 and TRBJ2-4 provide the parts outside the CDR3, is EAGVTQSPTHLIKTRGQQATLRCSPISGHTSVYWYQQALGLGLQFLLWYDEGEERNRGNFPPRFSGRQFPNYSSELNVNALELEDSALYLCASSLEYNIQYFGAGTRLSVL.